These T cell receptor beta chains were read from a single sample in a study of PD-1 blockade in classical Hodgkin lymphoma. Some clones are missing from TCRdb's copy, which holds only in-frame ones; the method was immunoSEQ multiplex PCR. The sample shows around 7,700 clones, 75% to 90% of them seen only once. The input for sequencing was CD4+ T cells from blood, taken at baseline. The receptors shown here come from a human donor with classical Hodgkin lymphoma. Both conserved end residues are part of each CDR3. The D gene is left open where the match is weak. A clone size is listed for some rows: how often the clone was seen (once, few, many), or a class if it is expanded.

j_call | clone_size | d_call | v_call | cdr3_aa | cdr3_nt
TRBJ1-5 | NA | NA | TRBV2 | CASSGGVSGSQPQHF | TGTGCCAGCAGTGGGGGAGTTTCGGGGAGTCAGCCCCAGCATTTT
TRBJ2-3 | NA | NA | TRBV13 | CASSTRDSLDTQYF | TGTGCCAGCAGCACACGGGACTCACTAGATACGCAGTATTTT
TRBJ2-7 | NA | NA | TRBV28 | CASSLSGQYYEQYF | TGTGCCAGCAGTTTATCGGGCCAGTACTACGAGCAGTACTTC
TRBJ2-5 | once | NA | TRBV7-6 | CASSFFRGETQYF | TGTGCCAGCAGCTTCTTCAGAGGAGAGACCCAGTACTTC
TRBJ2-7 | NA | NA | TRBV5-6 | CASSLGGVGYEQYF | TGTGCCAGCAGCTTGGGGGGAGTCGGCTACGAGCAGTACTTC
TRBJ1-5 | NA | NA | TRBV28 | CASSRWSNQPQHF | TGTGCCAGCAGTCGGTGGAGCAATCAGCCCCAGCATTTT
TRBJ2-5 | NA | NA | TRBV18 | CASSPTNRGLQETQYF | TGTGCCAGCTCACCCACCAACAGGGGACTCCAAGAGACCCAGTACTTC
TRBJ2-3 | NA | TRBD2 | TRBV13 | CASSLRAGGQTDTQYF | TGTGCCAGCAGCTTACGAGCGGGGGGGCAGACAGATACGCAGTATTTT
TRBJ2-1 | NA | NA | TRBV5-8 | CASSFSGVGYNEQFF | TGTGCCAGCAGCTTTAGCGGAGTGGGGTACAATGAGCAGTTCTTC
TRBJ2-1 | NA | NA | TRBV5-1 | CASSSGRSPNEQFF | TGCGCCAGCAGCTCAGGGAGGAGTCCGAATGAGCAGTTCTTC
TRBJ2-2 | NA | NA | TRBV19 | CASADSNTGELFF | TGTGCCAGTGCTGACAGTAACACCGGGGAGCTGTTTTTT
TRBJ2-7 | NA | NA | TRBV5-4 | CASSLGTGPTSYEQYF | TGTGCCAGCAGCTTGGGAACAGGACCTACCTCCTACGAGCAGTACTTC
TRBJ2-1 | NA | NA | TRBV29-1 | CSVELTYNEQFF | TGCAGCGTTGAACTGACCTACAATGAGCAGTTCTTC
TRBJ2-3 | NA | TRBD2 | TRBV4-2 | CASGPSGRSTDTQYF | TGTGCCAGCGGACCTAGCGGGAGGAGCACAGATACGCAGTATTTT
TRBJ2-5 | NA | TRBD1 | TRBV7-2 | CASSRTGGETQYF | TGTGCCAGCAGCCGGACAGGGGGAGAGACCCAGTACTTC
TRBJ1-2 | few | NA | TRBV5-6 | CASSPLNRANYGYTF | TGTGCCAGCAGCCCTCTGAACCGGGCGAACTATGGCTACACCTTC
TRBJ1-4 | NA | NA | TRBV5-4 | CASSLGATIRTEKLFF | TGTGCCAGCAGCTTGGGTGCCACCATTAGGACTGAAAAACTGTTTTTT
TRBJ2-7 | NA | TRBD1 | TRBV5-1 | CASSPRTGGSYEQYF | TGCGCCAGCAGCCCTCGGACAGGGGGCTCCTACGAGCAGTACTTC
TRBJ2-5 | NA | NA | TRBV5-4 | CASSLAKAGRETQYF | TGTGCCAGCAGCTTGGCCAAAGCAGGGCGAGAGACCCAGTACTTC
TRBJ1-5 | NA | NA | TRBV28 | CASRQPNGGQPQHF | TGTGCCAGCAGACAACCCAATGGGGGGCAGCCCCAGCATTTT
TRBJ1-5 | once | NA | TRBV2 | CASSDKVRDQPQHF | TGTGCCAGCAGTGACAAGGTGCGGGATCAGCCCCAGCATTTT
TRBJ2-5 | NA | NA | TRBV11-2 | CASSPHRTQETQYF | TGTGCCAGCAGCCCCCACAGGACCCAAGAGACCCAGTACTTC
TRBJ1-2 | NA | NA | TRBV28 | CASSHLRYGYTF | TGTGCCAGCAGTCACTTAAGATATGGCTACACCTTC
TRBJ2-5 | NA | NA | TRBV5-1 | CASRQGFQETQYF | TGCGCCAGCAGGCAGGGTTTTCAAGAGACCCAGTACTTC
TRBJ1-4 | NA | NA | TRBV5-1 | CASSLGVAGTNEKLFF | TGCGCCAGCAGCTTGGGAGTAGCGGGAACTAATGAAAAACTGTTTTTT
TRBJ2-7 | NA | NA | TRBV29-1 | CSVEAGPSYEQYF | TGCAGCGTTGAAGCAGGGCCCTCCTACGAGCAGTACTTC
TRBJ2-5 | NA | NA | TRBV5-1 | CASSSTRDGGVQYF | TGCGCCAGCAGCTCCACTAGGGACGGAGGGGTCCAGTACTTC
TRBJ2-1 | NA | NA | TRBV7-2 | CASSLSWNEQFF | TGTGCCAGCAGCTTAAGCTGGAATGAGCAGTTCTTC
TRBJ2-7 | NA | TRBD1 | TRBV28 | CASTPPGQGTYEQYF | TGTGCCAGCACCCCCCCCGGACAGGGGACGTACGAGCAGTACTTC
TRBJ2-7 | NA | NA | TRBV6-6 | CASSYMGGFAYEQYF | TGTGCCAGCAGTTACATGGGGGGCTTCGCCTACGAGCAGTACTTC
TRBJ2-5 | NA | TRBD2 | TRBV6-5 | CASSYSLAGVKTQYF | TGTGCCAGCAGTTACTCGCTAGCGGGAGTTAAGACCCAGTACTTC
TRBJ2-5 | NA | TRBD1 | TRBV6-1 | CASRDRGETQYF | TGTGCCAGCAGGGACAGGGGGGAGACCCAGTACTTC
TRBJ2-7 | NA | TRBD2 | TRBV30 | CAWDERGRPEQYF | TGTGCCTGGGATGAGCGGGGGCGACCTGAGCAGTACTTC
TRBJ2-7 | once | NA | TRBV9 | CASSVLGDPYEQYF | TGTGCCAGCAGCGTATTAGGGGATCCCTACGAGCAGTACTTC
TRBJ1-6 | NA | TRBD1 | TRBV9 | CASSVGTARGSPLHF | TGTGCCAGCAGCGTCGGGACAGCGCGAGGTTCACCCCTCCACTTT
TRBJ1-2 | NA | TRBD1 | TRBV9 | CASSPQTGVNGYTF | TGTGCCAGCAGCCCCCAGACAGGGGTTAATGGCTACACCTTC
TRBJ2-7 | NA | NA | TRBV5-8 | CASSSTGLHEQYF | TGTGCCAGCAGCTCAACAGGGTTACACGAGCAGTACTTC
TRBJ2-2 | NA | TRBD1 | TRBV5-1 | CASRRSGTGNTGELFF | TGCGCCAGCAGACGTTCCGGGACAGGGAACACCGGGGAGCTGTTTTTT
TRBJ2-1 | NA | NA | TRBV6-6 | CASSPSSYNEQFF | TGTGCCAGCAGTCCAAGCTCCTACAATGAGCAGTTCTTC
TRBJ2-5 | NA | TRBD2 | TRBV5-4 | CASSLGIAGAGETQYF | TGTGCCAGCAGCTTGGGAATAGCGGGGGCCGGGGAGACCCAGTACTTC
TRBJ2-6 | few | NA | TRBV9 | CASSGQDSGANVLTF | TGTGCCAGCAGCGGACAGGACTCTGGGGCCAACGTCCTGACTTTC
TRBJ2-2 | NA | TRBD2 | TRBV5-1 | CASSLKTARLAGGGTGELFF | TGCGCCAGCAGCTTGAAGACAGCCCGACTAGCGGGAGGAGGAACCGGGGAGCTGTTTTTT
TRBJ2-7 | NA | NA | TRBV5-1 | CASSVRAGTFYEQYF | TGCGCCAGCAGCGTACGCGCCGGGACGTTCTACGAGCAGTACTTC
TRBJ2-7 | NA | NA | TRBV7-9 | CASSLLTGFSYEQYF | TGTGCCAGCAGCTTACTAACAGGGTTCTCCTACGAGCAGTACTTC
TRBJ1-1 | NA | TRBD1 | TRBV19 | CASSIVRAGGRGTEAFF | TGTGCCAGTAGTATAGTAAGGGCAGGGGGGAGAGGTACTGAAGCTTTCTTT
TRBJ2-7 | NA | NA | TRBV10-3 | CAISESASYEQYF | TGTGCCATCAGTGAGTCAGCCTCCTACGAGCAGTACTTC